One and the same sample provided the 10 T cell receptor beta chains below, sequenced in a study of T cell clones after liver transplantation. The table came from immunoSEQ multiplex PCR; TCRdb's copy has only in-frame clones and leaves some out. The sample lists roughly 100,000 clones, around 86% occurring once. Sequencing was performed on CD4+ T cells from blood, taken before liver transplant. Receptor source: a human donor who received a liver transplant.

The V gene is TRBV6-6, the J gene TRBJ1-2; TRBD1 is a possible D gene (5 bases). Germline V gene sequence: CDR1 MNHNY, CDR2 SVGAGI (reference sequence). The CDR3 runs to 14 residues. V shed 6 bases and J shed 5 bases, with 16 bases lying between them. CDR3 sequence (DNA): TGTGCCAGCAGGGGGGGAGGGGACTATTATGGCTACACCTTC. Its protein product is CASRGGGDYYGYTF.

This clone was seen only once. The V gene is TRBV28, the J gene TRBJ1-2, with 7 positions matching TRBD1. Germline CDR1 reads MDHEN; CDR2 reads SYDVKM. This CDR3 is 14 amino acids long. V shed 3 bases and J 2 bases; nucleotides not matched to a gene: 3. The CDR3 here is CASSFLQGNYGYTF. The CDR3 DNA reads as TGTGCCAGCAGTTTCTTACAGGGGAACTATGGCTACACCTTC.

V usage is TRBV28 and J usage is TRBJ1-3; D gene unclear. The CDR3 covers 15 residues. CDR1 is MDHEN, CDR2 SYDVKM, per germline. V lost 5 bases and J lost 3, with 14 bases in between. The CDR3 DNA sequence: TGTGCCAGCAGTCCTCCAGGCAGTCTTGGAAACACCATATATTTT. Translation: CASSPPGSLGNTIYF. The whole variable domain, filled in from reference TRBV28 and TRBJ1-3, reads DVKVTQSSRYLVKRTGEKVFLECVQDMDHENMFWYRQDPGLGLRLIYFSYDVKMKEKGDIPEGYSVSREKKERFSLILESASTNQTSMYLCASSPPGSLGNTIYFGEGSWLTVV.

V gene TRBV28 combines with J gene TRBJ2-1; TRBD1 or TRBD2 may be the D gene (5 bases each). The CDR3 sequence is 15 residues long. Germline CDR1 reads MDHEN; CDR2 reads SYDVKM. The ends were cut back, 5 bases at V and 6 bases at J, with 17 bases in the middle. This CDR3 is CASSPGTPRSNEQFF. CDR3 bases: TGTGCCAGCAGTCCCGGGACCCCGCGGAGCAATGAGCAGTTCTTC. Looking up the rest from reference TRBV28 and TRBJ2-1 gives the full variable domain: DVKVTQSSRYLVKRTGEKVFLECVQDMDHENMFWYRQDPGLGLRLIYFSYDVKMKEKGDIPEGYSVSREKKERFSLILESASTNQTSMYLCASSPGTPRSNEQFFGPGTRLTVL.

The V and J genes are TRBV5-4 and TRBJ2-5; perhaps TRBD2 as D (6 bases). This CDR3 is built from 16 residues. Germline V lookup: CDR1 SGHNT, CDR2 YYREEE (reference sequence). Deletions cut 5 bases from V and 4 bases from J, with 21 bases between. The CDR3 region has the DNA TGTGCCAGCAGTCCTCCCGGTAGCCGGCGGGGAGAGACCCAGTACTTC. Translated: CASSPPGSRRGETQYF.

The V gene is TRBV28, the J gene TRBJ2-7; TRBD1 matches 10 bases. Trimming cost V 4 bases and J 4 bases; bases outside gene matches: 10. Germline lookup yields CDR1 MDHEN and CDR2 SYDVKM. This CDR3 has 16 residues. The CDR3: CASSSSGGQGKYEQYF. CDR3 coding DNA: TGTGCCAGCAGTTCCTCCGGGGGACAGGGGAAGTACGAGCAGTACTTC.

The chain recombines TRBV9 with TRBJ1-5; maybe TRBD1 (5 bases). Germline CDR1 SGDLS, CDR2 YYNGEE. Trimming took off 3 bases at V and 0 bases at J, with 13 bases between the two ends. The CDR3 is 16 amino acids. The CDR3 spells CASSATGDYSNQPQHF. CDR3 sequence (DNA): TGTGCCAGCAGCGCTACAGGTGACTATAGCAATCAGCCCCAGCATTTT.

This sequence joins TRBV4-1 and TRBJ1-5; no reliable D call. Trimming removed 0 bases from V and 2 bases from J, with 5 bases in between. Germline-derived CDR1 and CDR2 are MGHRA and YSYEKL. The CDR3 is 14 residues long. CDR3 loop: CASSQEIGNQPQHF. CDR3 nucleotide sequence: TGCGCCAGCAGCCAAGAGATCGGCAATCAGCCCCAGCATTTT.

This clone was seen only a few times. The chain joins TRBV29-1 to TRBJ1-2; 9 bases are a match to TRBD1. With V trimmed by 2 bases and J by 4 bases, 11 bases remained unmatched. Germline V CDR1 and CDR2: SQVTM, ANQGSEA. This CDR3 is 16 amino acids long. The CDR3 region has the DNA TGCAGCGTTGAAAAAGGGACAGGGACGGGGATCTATGGCTACACCTTC. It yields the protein CSVEKGTGTGIYGYTF.

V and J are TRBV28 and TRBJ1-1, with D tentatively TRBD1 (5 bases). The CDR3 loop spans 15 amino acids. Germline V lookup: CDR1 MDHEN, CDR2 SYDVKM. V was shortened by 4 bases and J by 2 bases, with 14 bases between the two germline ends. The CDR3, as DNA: TGTGCCAGCAGTTCGAGTGGGGGAACCAACACTGAAGCTTTCTTT. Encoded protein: CASSSSGGTNTEAFF.